This entry concerns a single TCR beta chain. No antigen is known for it. The data were taken from a study of T cell responses to AZD1222 COVID-19 vaccine. General study points: Seropositive AZD1222 recipients at baseline numbered only 6 or 7. Clonal diversity was possibly underestimated; the donors were predominantly white British and more often female.

The length of the CDR3 is 13 residues. V gave up 3 bases and J gave up 4 bases, with 10 bases separating them. CDR1 and CDR2 from the germline V gene are DFQATT and SNEGSKA (reference sequence). Only in-frame clones appear in the TCRdb table, and some are missing; sequencing was by immunoSEQ multiplex PCR. The data show tens of thousands of clones, 70% to 90% seen once. The sequencing used peripheral blood, collected 28 days after the second AZD1222 dose. The clonotype originates from an adult who received the AZD1222 COVID-19 vaccine. This rearrangement joins TRBV20-1 to TRBJ1-3; D might be TRBD1 (6 bases). This CDR3 is CSASTGTGNTIYF. The CDR3 coding sequence is TGCAGTGCTAGTACAGGGACCGGAAACACCATATATTTT.